A selection of T cell receptor beta chains follows, all from one sample in a study of TIL therapy for anti-PD-1-resistant metastatic lung cancer. Profiling relied on immunoSEQ multiplex PCR, and the TCRdb table lists in-frame clones only, not all of them. This sample has about 59,000 clones, with more than 60% found just once. Material: blood, obtained at baseline. These receptors all come from a person between 30 and 79 years old with non-small cell lung cancer. Each CDR3 is given with its conserved first and last residue. Fields, in order: V gene, CDR3 protein.

>TRBV6-1
CASSPGSPGNQPQHF
>TRBV7-7
CASSLTGLAGELFF
>TRBV5-5
CASSLIQDRGYTF
>TRBV30
CAWSARSTDTQYF
>TRBV5-4
CASSLEGSFVGAGDYEQYF
>TRBV30
CALLLAKNIQYF
>TRBV19
CASSSRQGGENTEAFF
>TRBV7-2
CASSSHTVTRLRKQYF
>TRBV27
CASSLSSWYRGAEDEQFF
>TRBV25-1
CASSPPGTRQSGYTF
>TRBV7-9
CASSLIVLQETQYF
>TRBV25-1
CASSEPQGVNRNEQFF
>TRBV27
CASRTTGRTEAFF
>TRBV5-4
CASSGGVGQETQYF
>TRBV5-1
CASSLNSLAYEQYF
>TRBV2
CASNRQAPNTGELFF
>TRBV19
CASSIRGGSHTEAFF
>TRBV10-3
CAISDRPNQPQHF
>TRBV4-3
CASSPNGERYNEQFF
>TRBV30
CAFTRGPQETQYF
>TRBV29-1
CSVGSWASTDTQYF
>TRBV29-1
CSVEDEGQIASGNTIYF
>TRBV11-2
CASSLGAGVSTDTQYF
>TRBV11-2
CASSTGATTYEQYF
>TRBV19
CASSMWEEYGYTF
>TRBV28
CASSLLGGESEQYF
>TRBV6-1
CASDIGLAAYNEQFF
>TRBV5-4
CASSFGLPEQYF
>TRBV18
CASSPYRGSNTGELFF
>TRBV7-8
CASSSRGGGAAGYTEAFF
>TRBV5-6
CASSLGTSPSYEQYF
>TRBV7-6
CASSLRGRAETQYF
>TRBV29-1
CSVERDSYNEQFF
>TRBV11-3
CASSFAWENIQYF
>TRBV5-6
CASSAGGYSGANVLTF
>TRBV2
CASSADGQAEGYTF
>TRBV11-2
CASSPEGAWETQYF
>TRBV11-2
CASSLQGGLVNQPQHF
>TRBV6-5
CASSYEAPGHGYTF
>TRBV7-9
CASTPSTDTQYF
>TRBV5-1
CASSLVGNSYNEQFF
>TRBV6-1
CASSELGAWQGNTEAFF
>TRBV7-9
CARSGSELTGANVLTF
>TRBV2
CASSADMNQPQHF
>TRBV4-1
CASSEIGSAYEQYF
>TRBV5-1
CASSSGFQEVKSWDEQFF
>TRBV7-2
CASSPGLALVKTQYF
>TRBV18
CASSPNLSGHRGPYEQYF
>TRBV9
CASSDEGQTNYGYTF
>TRBV4-3
CASSQERTGGTGELFF